This entry lists 10 T cell receptor beta chains sequenced from one sample in a study of T-cell reconstitution after alpha-beta-depleted transplantation in children. Unique molecular identifiers were used to barcode this TCRbeta library. TCRdb reprocessed the PCR reads with MiXCR, giving one entry per CDR3 protein. The sample lists roughly 100,000 distinct CDR3 sequences; about 6% were seen once. Sequenced here: PBMCs, mostly from graft donor cells, sampled 60 days after TCRalphabeta/CD19-depleted stem cell transplant. These TCRs come from a female patient aged 2-10 years who had a stem cell transplant for Fanconi anemia, so the T cells may come from the graft donor.

This clonotype was recorded at least ten times. The chain combines TRBV4-2 with TRBJ2-3; a weak D match, TRBD2 (6 bases). This CDR3 is 15 amino acids long. Trimming took 0 bases from V and 6 from J, leaving 13 bases between them. Germline loops: CDR1 LGHNA, CDR2 YNFKEQ. The CDR3, as DNA: TGTGCCAGCAGCCAAGACCGGGACTTGCTCGATACGCAGTATTTT. Residues: CASSQDRDLLDTQYF.

The V call is TRBV20-1, the J call TRBJ2-1; D is ambiguous. Germline CDR1 is DFQATT and CDR2 is SNEGSKA (reference sequence). The CDR3 is 11 amino acids. V was cut by 1 base and J by 4 bases, with 2 bases left in between. The CDR3 region has the DNA TGCAGTGCTAGAGGATACAATGAGCAGTTCTTC. It codes for CSARGYNEQFF.

This rearrangement joins TRBV5-5 to TRBJ2-1; 8 bases fit TRBD2. CDR1 and CDR2 from the germline V gene are SGHKS and YYEKEE (reference sequence). CDR3 size: 15 residues. J gave up 2 bases and V 2 bases, and 3 bases lay outside the gene matches. The CDR3 spells CASSFLAGTYNEQFF. The DNA for the CDR3 is TGTGCCAGCAGCTTCTTAGCGGGAACCTACAATGAGCAGTTCTTC.

In its sample, this clonotype was seen many times. The CDR3 region has the DNA TGTGCCACCAGCAGGGTCACTAGCGGGGGGGCCTACGAGCAGTACTTC. Its translation: CATSRVTSGGAYEQYF. This sequence joins TRBV15 and TRBJ2-7, with TRBD2 matching 13 bases. The trim removed 3 bases at V and 2 bases at J, leaving 4 bases unmatched. Germline CDR1 LNHNV, CDR2 YYDKDF (reference sequence). CDR3 length equals 16 residues.

The table lists this clonotype with many counts. The chain links TRBV7-9 to TRBJ2-7, with 13 bases that match TRBD2. The CDR3 has 15 residues. V lost 5 bases to trimming and J lost 2 bases; unmatched junction nucleotides: 3. CDR1 and CDR2 from the germline V gene are SEHNR and FQNEAQ (reference sequence). This CDR3 is CASSLGTSGTYEQYF. The CDR3 DNA follows: TGTGCCAGCAGCCTCGGGACTAGCGGGACCTACGAGCAGTACTTC.

The chain links TRBV20-1 to TRBJ1-3, with a tentative D call TRBD1 (6 bases). Deletions cut 3 bases from V and 4 bases from J, with 16 bases between. From germline, CDR1 is DFQATT and CDR2 SNEGSKA (reference sequence). CDR3 size: 15 residues. Written as DNA, the CDR3 is TGCAGTGCTAGCCACGGGGGGGCGGAAGGAAACACCATATATTTT. Its translation: CSASHGGAEGNTIYF.

Ten or more counts support this clonotype. J is TRBJ2-7 and V is TRBV29-1; no firm D call. Germline values: CDR1 SQVTM, CDR2 ANQGSEA. This CDR3 is 11 amino acids long. Trimming removed 3 bases at V and 6 bases at J, with 9 bases between. CDR3 DNA sequence: TGCAGCGTTGATGATTACAGCGAGCAGTACTTC. This gives the protein CSVDDYSEQYF.

Many counts were recorded for this clonotype. In DNA, the CDR3 is TGCGCCAGCAGCTTGGTGTCTAGCGATACGATAGACACAGATACGCAGTATTTT. Residues: CASSLVSSDTIDTDTQYF. The chain couples TRBV5-1 to TRBJ2-3; possibly TRBD2 for D (6 bases). CDR1 is SGHRS and CDR2 is YFSETQ in the germline V gene. CDR3 length: 18 residues. The germline V and J ends were trimmed by 0 bases and 2 bases, with 19 bases remaining between them.

This clonotype has more than one count but fewer than ten. This chain connects TRBV20-1 to TRBJ1-2, with D maybe TRBD1 (6 bases). V lost 6 bases, J lost 6 bases, and 17 bases lay in between. The CDR3 sequence is 13 residues long. Germline V lookup: CDR1 DFQATT, CDR2 SNEGSKA (reference sequence). For the CDR3, the DNA is TGCAGTGCCGTGGGGGGCCTCCCCCATGGCTACACCTTC. This codes for CSAVGGLPHGYTF.

This clonotype appeared many times. The chain is built from TRBV18 and TRBJ1-1; D uncertain. The CDR3 consists of 14 residues. Germline V gives CDR1 KGHSH, CDR2 LQKENI. V shed 0 bases and J shed 2 bases, with 7 bases lying between them. For the CDR3, the DNA is TGTGCCAGCTCACCACCGTTACCTAACACTGAAGCTTTCTTT. Encoded protein: CASSPPLPNTEAFF.